This entry lists 8 T cell receptor beta chains sequenced from one sample in a study of blood T cell repertoires in COVID-19. TCRdb's table, derived via immunoSEQ multiplex PCR, lists solely in-frame clones and lacks some. The sample holds about 250,000 clones; about 88% are singletons and the top ten take about 3%. Material for sequencing was PBMCs or T cells enriched from blood (not recorded which). The receptors shown here come from a woman aged 45-65 years who had recovered from COVID-19.

In this sample, this clone turned up once. This chain connects TRBV5-1 to TRBJ1-3, with D maybe TRBD1 (5 bases). This CDR3 region has 14 residues. CDR1 SGHRS and CDR2 YFSETQ come from the germline V gene. The V end lost 8 bases, the J end lost 0 bases, and 12 bases lay between the germline ends. CDR3 sequence reads: CASSADSSGNTIYF. The CDR3 DNA reads TGCGCCAGTTCGGCAGACAGCTCTGGAAACACCATATATTTT. Using reference TRBV5-1 and TRBJ1-3 for the parts outside the CDR3, the full variable domain is KAGVTQTPRYLIKTRGQQVTLSCSPISGHRSVSWYQQTPGQGLQFLFEYFSETQRNKGNFPGRFSGRQFSNSRSEMNVSTLELGDSALYLCASSADSSGNTIYFGEGSWLTVV.

The genes are TRBV28 and TRBJ1-2, with 9 nucleotides matching TRBD1. J gave up 3 bases and V 8 bases, and 16 bases lay outside the gene matches. From germline, CDR1 is MDHEN and CDR2 SYDVKM. The CDR3 is made up of 17 amino acids. CDR3 nucleotide sequence: TGTGCCAGCGGACAACCGGGACAGGGACTCACGGACTATGGCTACACCTTC. Protein: CASGQPGQGLTDYGYTF.

CDR3 region: CASSPADRAHYGYTF. DNA for the CDR3: TGTGCCAGCTCACCGGCGGACAGGGCCCACTATGGCTACACCTTC. V usage is TRBV18 and J usage is TRBJ1-2; 8 bases line up with TRBD1. Trimming at V came to 3 bases and at J to 3 bases, leaving 6 bases not matched to a gene. Germline V gene data show CDR1 as KGHSH and CDR2 as LQKENI. The CDR3 extends over 15 amino acids.

This chain uses TRBV21-1 with TRBJ2-3; the DNA was not used to check the table's D call, TRBD1. TRBV21-1 is deemed a pseudogene. The CDR3 loop spans 17 amino acids. The CDR3 reads CASSLLGRGPAADTQYF. The CDR3 bases are TGTGCCAGCAGCCTACTCGGAAGGGGGCCGGCGGCAGATACGCAGTATTTT.

This clone was seen only a few times. V and J are TRBV15 and TRBJ1-5, with TRBD1 matching over 9 bases. The V and J ends lost 2 bases and 3 bases, in that order; junction bases with no gene match: 8. This CDR3 region has 17 residues. Germline V gene data show CDR1 as LNHNV and CDR2 as YYDKDF (reference sequence). The CDR3 reads CATSRKTGTGNNQPQHF. CDR3 bases: TGTGCCACCAGCAGAAAAACCGGGACAGGGAACAATCAGCCCCAGCATTTT.

This clone showed up just once. The rearrangement uses TRBV28 and TRBJ1-5; 8 bases fit TRBD1. The trim removed 5 bases at V and 0 bases at J, leaving 6 bases unmatched. This CDR3 contains 16 residues. CDR1 and CDR2 from the germline V gene are MDHEN and SYDVKM. The CDR3 reads CASSKSGGDSNQPQHF. CDR3 in DNA: TGTGCCAGCAGTAAATCAGGGGGCGATAGCAATCAGCCCCAGCATTTT.

This chain connects TRBV7-3 to TRBJ2-7; D is unresolved. CDR1 is SGHTA, CDR2 FQGTGA, per germline. V lost 3 bases, J lost 7 bases, and 13 bases lay in between. The CDR3 consists of 13 residues. The CDR3 sequence: CASSLGQRREQYF. Here the CDR3 DNA reads TGTGCCAGCAGCTTGGGCCAACGCCGGGAGCAGTACTTC.

With regard to this clone: The identical CDR3 is also encoded by other nucleotide sequences in the sample. DNA for the CDR3: TGCGCCAGCAGCTTGGGGGGGCGCACAGATACGCAGTATTTT. Its protein product is CASSLGGRTDTQYF. The gene calls are TRBV5-1 and TRBJ2-3; D might be TRBD1 (6 bases). The CDR3 totals 14 residues. Germline V gene sequence: CDR1 SGHRS, CDR2 YFSETQ. Trimming cost V 0 bases and J 1 base, with 6 bases left between them.